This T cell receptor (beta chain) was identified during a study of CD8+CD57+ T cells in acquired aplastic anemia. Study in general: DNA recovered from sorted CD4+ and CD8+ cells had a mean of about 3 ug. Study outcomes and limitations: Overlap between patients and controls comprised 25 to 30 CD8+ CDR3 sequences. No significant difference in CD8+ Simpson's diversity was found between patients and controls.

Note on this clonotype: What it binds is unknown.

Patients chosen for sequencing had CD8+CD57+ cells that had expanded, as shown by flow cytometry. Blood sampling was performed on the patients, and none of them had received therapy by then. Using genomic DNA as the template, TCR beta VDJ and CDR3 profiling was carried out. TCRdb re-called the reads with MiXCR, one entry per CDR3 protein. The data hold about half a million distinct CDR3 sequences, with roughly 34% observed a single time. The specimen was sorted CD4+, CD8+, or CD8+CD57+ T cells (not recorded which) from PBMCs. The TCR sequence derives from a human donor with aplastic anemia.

The CDR3 sequence: CASSSGGEDTQYF. CDR3 DNA sequence: TGCGCCAGCAGCTCCGGAGGGGAGGATACGCAGTATTTT. This chain joins TRBV5-1 and TRBJ2-3, with a weak D call TRBD2 (6 bases). Germline V gene sequence: CDR1 SGHRS, CDR2 YFSETQ. V was shortened by 3 bases and J by 6 bases, with 11 bases between the two germline ends. The CDR3 consists of 13 residues.